The source of this TCR beta chain is a study of shared clonotypes between healthy human individuals. In the study overall: Per donor, three plates held CD4 naive cells, three held CD4 memory, two held CD8 naive and one held CD8 memory. General observations from the study: Larger estimated richness was generally recorded for naive subsets relative to memory subsets.

Splitting the CD4+ cells yielded a CD45RA+ naive subset and a CD45RA-negative memory subset. There are 16 residues in the CDR3. Looked up from germline, CDR1 is MNHEY and CDR2 is SMNVEV (reference sequence). The data were produced by immunoSEQ multiplex PCR, yet TCRdb's version contains in-frame clones alone and is incomplete. The table has some 1,600,000 clones, roughly 98% seen once. A word on this clone: The antigen remains undetermined. One end of the junction is discordant with germline, which a read error may explain.

The source is a man between 25 and 39 years old in good health. The chain recombines TRBV27 with TRBJ2-1; no clear D. Material: naive CD4+ T cells sorted from blood. Noted subset: CD45RA+ positively selected. The CDR3 DNA reads TGTGCCAGCAGCTTATTATCGAGACTGGTTTACAATGAGCAGTTCTTC. Translating it yields CASSLLSRLVYNEQFF.